This is a list of T cell receptor beta chains from one sample in a study of Ad26.COV2.S vaccination and SARS-CoV-2 variants. Here immunoSEQ multiplex PCR was the method, and the copy in TCRdb shows in-frame clones only, minus some. The repertoire consists of some 480,000 clones, with around nine tenths occurring once and the leading ten covering roughly 13%. Sequencing was performed on peripheral blood, taken in a trial of Ad26.COV2.S vaccine versus placebo. These receptors were obtained from a person aged 18-60 years who received the Ad26.COV2.S COVID-19 vaccine or a placebo. Both conserved end residues are part of each CDR3. D genes are given only for firm matches. Where a row states a size, it is once, few, many or the class of an expanded clone; other rows omit it.

size	V	J	D	DNA	CDR3
NA	TRBV28	TRBJ1-6	NA	TGTGCCAGCCACAGGAGATATTCACCCCTCCACTTT	CASHRRYSPLHF
NA	TRBV7-9	TRBJ2-3	NA	TGTGCCAGCAGCCCAAGGGGGAACACAGATACGCAGTATTTT	CASSPRGNTDTQYF
NA	TRBV4-2	TRBJ1-5	NA	TGTGCCAGCAGCCAAGAGCGCGGGGATCGGCAGCCCCAGCATTTT	CASSQERGDRQPQHF
few	TRBV19	TRBJ2-2	NA	TGTGCCAGTAGGCGTGGTACGGCCGGGGAGCTGTTTTTT	CASRRGTAGELFF
NA	TRBV28	TRBJ1-1	NA	TGTGCCAGCAGTCCCGCATGGGGGGGCGGATCGGGCACTGAAGCTTTCTTT	CASSPAWGGGSGTEAFF
NA	TRBV5-6	TRBJ2-3	NA	TGTGCCAGCAGCATCCCACTAGGGGGAATCACAGATACGCAGTATTTT	CASSIPLGGITDTQYF
NA	TRBV5-8	TRBJ2-1	NA	TGTGCCAGCAGCTTGGCTCAGGGGTTCTTC	CASSLAQGFF
NA	TRBV15	TRBJ2-6	NA	TGTGCCACCAGCAGTGCCGGTACCGGGGCCAACGTCCTGACTTTC	CATSSAGTGANVLTF
NA	TRBV3-1/TRBV3-2	TRBJ2-3	TRBD2	TGTGCCAGCAGCTTGCGCGGGGGGGATACGCAGTATTTT	CASSLRGGDTQYF
NA	TRBV5-4	TRBJ2-5	NA	TGTGCCAGCAGCTTGCGTACCGGCAGGGATGAGACCCAGTACTTC	CASSLRTGRDETQYF
NA	TRBV19	TRBJ1-5	TRBD1	TGTGCCAGCCACCAGGGACAGATACTCAATCAGCCCCAGCATTTT	CASHQGQILNQPQHF
many	TRBV6-1	TRBJ2-3	TRBD2	TGTGCCAGCAGTGAAAAAGCGGGAGGGCCAGATACGCAGTATTTT	CASSEKAGGPDTQYF
NA	TRBV20-1	TRBJ2-3	NA	TGCAGTGCGGGAGTAGTAGATACGCAGTATTTT	CSAGVVDTQYF
NA	TRBV6-5	TRBJ2-2	NA	TGTGCCAGCAGGGAGGGGGCCCGTACCGGGGAGCTGTTTTTT	CASREGARTGELFF
NA	TRBV24-1	TRBJ1-3	NA	TGTGCCACCAGTGACCCCGACAGAAACACCATATATTTT	CATSDPDRNTIYF
NA	TRBV7-9	TRBJ2-4	NA	TGTGCCAGCAGCTTAGAGGGGGGTGGGAACATTCAGTACTTC	CASSLEGGGNIQYF
NA	TRBV24-1	TRBJ1-1	NA	TGTGCCACCAGCCCCCCAGGGAGCACTGAAGCTTTCTTT	CATSPPGSTEAFF
NA	TRBV12-3/TRBV12-4	TRBJ2-1	TRBD1	TGTGCCAGCAGTTTGGGGGCAGGGGGTGAGCAGTTCTTC	CASSLGAGGEQFF
NA	TRBV4-2	TRBJ1-2	NA	TGTGCCAGCAGCCAAGGGGGTCCGGACTATGGCTACACCTTC	CASSQGGPDYGYTF
NA	TRBV5-5	TRBJ1-1	TRBD1	TGTGCCAGCAGCTCGGAGGGGGCGCGGGGCACTGAAGCTTTCTTT	CASSSEGARGTEAFF
NA	TRBV19	TRBJ1-2	TRBD1	TGTGCCAGTAGTATCAGACAGGGGTCAGGCTATGGCTACACCTTC	CASSIRQGSGYGYTF
NA	TRBV15	TRBJ1-4	NA	TGTGCCACCAGCAGAGTGGGTGAAAAACTGTTTTTT	CATSRVGEKLFF
few	TRBV28	TRBJ2-7	NA	TGTGCCAGCAGTTCGGCAACTGCCCCCTACGAGCAGTACTTC	CASSSATAPYEQYF
once	TRBV19	TRBJ1-6	NA	TGTGCCAGTAGTACGAACCTGCGTTTGACAGCCAATAATTCACCCCTCCACTTT	CASSTNLRLTANNSPLHF
NA	TRBV28	TRBJ2-7	TRBD1	TGTGCCAGCAGTCTCCCAGGGGGAGAGCAGTACTTC	CASSLPGGEQYF
NA	TRBV5-1	TRBJ2-7	NA	TGCGCCAGCAGACTAAACCGGGCGAACTACGAGCAGTACTTC	CASRLNRANYEQYF
once	TRBV10-3	TRBJ2-7	TRBD2	TGTGCCATCGGGGGACTAGCGGGAGCGGGCGAGCAGTACTTC	CAIGGLAGAGEQYF
NA	TRBV5-4	TRBJ1-2	TRBD1	TGTGCCAGCAGCCCAGGACAGGAAACCTATGGCTACACCTTC	CASSPGQETYGYTF
NA	TRBV4-3	TRBJ2-5	NA	TGCGCCAGCAGCCAAGTCCCCGGTGGGACCCAGTACTTC	CASSQVPGGTQYF